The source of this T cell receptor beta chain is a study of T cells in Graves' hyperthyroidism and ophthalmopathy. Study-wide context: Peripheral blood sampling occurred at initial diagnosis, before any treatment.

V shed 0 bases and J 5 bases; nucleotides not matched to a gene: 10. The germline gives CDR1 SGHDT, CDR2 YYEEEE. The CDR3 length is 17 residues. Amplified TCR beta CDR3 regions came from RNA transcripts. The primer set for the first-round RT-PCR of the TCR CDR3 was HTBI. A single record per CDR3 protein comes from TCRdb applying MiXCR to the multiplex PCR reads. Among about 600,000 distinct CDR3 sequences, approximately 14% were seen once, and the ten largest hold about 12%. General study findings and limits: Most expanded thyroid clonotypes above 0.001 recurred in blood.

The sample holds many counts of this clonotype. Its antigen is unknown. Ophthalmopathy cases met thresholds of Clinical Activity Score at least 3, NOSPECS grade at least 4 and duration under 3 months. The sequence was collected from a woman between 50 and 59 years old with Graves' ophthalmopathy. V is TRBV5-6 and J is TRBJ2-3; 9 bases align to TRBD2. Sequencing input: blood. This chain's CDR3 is CASSLVGGRAVVDTQYF. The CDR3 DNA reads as TGTGCCAGCAGCTTGGTAGGCGGGAGGGCCGTGGTAGATACGCAGTATTTT.